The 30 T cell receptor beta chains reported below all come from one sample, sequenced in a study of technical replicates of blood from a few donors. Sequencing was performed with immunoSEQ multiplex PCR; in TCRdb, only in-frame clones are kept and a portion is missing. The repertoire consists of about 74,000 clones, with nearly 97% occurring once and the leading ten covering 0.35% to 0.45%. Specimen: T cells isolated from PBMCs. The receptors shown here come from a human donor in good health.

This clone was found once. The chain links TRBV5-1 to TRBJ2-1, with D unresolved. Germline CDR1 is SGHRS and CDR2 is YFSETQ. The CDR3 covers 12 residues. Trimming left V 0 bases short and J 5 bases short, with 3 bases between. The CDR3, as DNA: TGCGCCAGCAGCTTGGCCGACAATGAGCAGTTCTTC. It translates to CASSLADNEQFF.

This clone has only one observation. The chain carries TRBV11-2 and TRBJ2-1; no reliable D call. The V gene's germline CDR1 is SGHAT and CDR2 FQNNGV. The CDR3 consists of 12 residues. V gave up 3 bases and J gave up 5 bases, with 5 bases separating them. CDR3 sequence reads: CASSFLHNEQFF. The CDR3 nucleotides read TGTGCCAGCAGCTTTCTCCACAATGAGCAGTTCTTC.

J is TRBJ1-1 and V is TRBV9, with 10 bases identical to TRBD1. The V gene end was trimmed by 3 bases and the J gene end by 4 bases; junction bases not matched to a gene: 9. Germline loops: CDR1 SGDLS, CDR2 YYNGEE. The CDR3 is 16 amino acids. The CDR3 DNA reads TGTGCCAGCAGCGAGGGACAGGGGACGGTCCCCACTGAAGCTTTCTTT. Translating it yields CASSEGQGTVPTEAFF.

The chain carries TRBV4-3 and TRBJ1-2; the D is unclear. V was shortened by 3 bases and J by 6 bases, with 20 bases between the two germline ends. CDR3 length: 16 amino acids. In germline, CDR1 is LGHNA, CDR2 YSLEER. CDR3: CASSQYTGKVGDGYTF. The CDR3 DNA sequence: TGCGCCAGCAGCCAGTATACGGGGAAGGTAGGAGATGGCTACACCTTC.

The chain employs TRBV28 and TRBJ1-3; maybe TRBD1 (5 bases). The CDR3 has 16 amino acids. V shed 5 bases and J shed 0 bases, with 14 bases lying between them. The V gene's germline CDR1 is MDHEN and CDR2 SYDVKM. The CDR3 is CASSDRGFHSGNTIYF. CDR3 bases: TGTGCCAGCAGTGATAGGGGCTTCCACTCTGGAAACACCATATATTTT.

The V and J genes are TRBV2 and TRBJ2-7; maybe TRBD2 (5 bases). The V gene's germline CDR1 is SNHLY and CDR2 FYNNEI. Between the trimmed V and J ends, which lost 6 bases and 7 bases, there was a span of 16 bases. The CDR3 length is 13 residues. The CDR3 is CASRNLAMREQYF. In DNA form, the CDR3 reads TGTGCCAGCAGGAACCTAGCCATGAGGGAGCAGTACTTC.

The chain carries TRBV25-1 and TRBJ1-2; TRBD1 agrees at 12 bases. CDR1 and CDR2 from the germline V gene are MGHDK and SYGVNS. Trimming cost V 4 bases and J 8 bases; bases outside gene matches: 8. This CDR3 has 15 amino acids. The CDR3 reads CASSALPGQGAGYTF. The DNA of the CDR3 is TGTGCCAGCAGTGCGCTACCGGGACAGGGGGCCGGCTACACCTTC.

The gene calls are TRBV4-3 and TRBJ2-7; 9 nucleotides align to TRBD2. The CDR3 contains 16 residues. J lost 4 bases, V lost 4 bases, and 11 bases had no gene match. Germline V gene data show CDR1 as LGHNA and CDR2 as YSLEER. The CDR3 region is CASSPRSSGNLYEQYF. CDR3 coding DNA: TGCGCCAGCAGCCCCCGATCTAGCGGGAATTTGTACGAGCAGTACTTC.

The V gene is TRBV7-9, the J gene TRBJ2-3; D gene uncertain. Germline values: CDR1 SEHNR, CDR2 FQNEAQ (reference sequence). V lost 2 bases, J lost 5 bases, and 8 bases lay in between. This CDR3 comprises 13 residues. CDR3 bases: TGTGCCAGCAGCTTATTTACTGGAGATACGCAGTATTTT. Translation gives CASSLFTGDTQYF.

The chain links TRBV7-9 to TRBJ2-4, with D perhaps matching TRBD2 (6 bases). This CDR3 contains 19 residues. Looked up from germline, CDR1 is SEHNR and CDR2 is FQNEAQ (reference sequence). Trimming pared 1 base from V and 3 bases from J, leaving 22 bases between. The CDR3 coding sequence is TGTGCCAGCAGCTTAGGGTTTAGTGCGGGACTTAAAGGCAAAAACATTCAGTACTTC. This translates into CASSLGFSAGLKGKNIQYF.

CDR3 loop: CASSQGDGQIYQPQHF. CDR3 coding DNA: TGCGCCAGCAGCCAAGGGGATGGACAGATCTATCAGCCCCAGCATTTT. V gene TRBV4-1 combines with J gene TRBJ1-5; possible D gene TRBD1, 6 bases. Germline V gene data show CDR1 as MGHRA and CDR2 as YSYEKL. V lost 1 base to trimming and J lost 5 bases, with 15 bases between them. The CDR3 extends over 16 amino acids.

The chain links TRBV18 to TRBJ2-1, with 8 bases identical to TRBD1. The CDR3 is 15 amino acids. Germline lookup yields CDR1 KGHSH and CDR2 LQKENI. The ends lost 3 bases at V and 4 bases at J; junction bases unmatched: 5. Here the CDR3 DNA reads TGTGCCAGCTCACCCCGGGACAGGCCTTACAATGAGCAGTTCTTC. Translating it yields CASSPRDRPYNEQFF.

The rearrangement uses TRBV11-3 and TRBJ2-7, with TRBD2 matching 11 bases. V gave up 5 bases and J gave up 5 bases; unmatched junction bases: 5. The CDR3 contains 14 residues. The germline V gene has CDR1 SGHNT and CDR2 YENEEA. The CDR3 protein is CASSPTSGSHEQYF. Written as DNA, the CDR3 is TGTGCCAGCAGCCCAACTAGCGGGAGCCACGAGCAGTACTTC.

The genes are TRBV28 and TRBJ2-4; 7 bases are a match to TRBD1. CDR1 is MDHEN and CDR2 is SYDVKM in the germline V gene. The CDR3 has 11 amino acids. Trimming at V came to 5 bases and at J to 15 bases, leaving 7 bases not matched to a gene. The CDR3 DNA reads TGTGCCAGCAGTCGGGACAGAAATTGGTACTTC. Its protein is CASSRDRNWYF.

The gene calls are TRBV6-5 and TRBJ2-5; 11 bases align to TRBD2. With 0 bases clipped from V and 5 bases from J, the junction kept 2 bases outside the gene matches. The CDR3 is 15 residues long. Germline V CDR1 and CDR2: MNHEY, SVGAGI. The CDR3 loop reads CASSYSASGRETQYF. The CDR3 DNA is TGTGCCAGCAGTTACTCGGCTAGCGGGAGGGAGACCCAGTACTTC.

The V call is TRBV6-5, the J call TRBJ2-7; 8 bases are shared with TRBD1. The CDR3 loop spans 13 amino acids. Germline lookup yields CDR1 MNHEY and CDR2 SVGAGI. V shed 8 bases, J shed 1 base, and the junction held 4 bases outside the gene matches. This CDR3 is CASGQGASYEQYF. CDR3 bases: TGTGCCAGCGGGCAGGGGGCATCCTACGAGCAGTACTTC.

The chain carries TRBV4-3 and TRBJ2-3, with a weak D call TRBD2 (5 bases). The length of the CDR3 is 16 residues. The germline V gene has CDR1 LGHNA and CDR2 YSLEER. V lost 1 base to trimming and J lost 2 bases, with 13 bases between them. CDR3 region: CASSQVAGRYTDTQYF. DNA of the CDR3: TGCGCCAGCAGCCAAGTAGCTGGGAGATACACAGATACGCAGTATTTT.

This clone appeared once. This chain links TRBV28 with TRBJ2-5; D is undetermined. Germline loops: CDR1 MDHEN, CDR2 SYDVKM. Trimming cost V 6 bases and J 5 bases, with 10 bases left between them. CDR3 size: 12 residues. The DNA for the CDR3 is TGTGCCAGCAGCCCTAGGTGGGAGACCCAGTACTTC. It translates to CASSPRWETQYF.

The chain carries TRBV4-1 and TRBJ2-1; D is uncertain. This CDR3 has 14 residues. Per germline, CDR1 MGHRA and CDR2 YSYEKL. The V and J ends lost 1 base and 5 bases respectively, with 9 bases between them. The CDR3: CASSQVRQNNEQFF. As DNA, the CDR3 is TGCGCCAGCAGCCAAGTGAGACAAAACAATGAGCAGTTCTTC.

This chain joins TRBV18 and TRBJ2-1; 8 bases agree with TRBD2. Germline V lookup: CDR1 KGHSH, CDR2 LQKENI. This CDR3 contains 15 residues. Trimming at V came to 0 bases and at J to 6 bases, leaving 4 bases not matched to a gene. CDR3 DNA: TGTGCCAGCTCACCACCGGCGGGAGGAGGCAATGAGCAGTTCTTC. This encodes CASSPPAGGGNEQFF.

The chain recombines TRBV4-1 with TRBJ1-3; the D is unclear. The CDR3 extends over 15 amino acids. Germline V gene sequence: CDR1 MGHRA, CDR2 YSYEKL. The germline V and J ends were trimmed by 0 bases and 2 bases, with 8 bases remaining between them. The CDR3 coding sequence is TGCGCCAGCAGCCAAGAGAGTAATCCTGGAAACACCATATATTTT. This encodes CASSQESNPGNTIYF.

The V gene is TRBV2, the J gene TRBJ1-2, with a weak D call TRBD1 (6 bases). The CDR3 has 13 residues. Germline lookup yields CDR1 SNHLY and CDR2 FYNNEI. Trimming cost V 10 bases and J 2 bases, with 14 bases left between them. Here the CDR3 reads CATMDSLNYGYTF. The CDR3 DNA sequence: TGTGCCACCATGGACAGTCTCAACTATGGCTACACCTTC.

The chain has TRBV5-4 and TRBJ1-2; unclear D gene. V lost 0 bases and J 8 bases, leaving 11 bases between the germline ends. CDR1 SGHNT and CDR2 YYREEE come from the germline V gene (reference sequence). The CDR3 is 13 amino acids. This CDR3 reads CASSLVQSEGYTF. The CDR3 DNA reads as TGTGCCAGCAGCTTGGTTCAGTCGGAGGGCTACACCTTC.

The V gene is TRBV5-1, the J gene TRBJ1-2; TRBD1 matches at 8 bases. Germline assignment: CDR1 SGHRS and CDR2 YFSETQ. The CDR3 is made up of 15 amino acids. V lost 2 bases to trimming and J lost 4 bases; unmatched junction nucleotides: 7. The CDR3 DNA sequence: TGCGCCAGCAGCTTAACCCAAGGACAGGGCTATGGCTACACCTTC. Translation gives CASSLTQGQGYGYTF.

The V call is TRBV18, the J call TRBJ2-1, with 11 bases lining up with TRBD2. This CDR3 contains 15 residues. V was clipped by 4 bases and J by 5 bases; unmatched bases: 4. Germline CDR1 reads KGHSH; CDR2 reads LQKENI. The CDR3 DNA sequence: TGTGCCAGCTCACTAATAGCGGGAGGGGACAATGAGCAGTTCTTC. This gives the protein CASSLIAGGDNEQFF.

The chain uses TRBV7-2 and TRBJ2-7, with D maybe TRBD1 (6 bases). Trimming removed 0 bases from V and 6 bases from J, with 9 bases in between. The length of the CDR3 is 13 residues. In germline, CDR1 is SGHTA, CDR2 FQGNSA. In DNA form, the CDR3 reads TGTGCCAGCAGCTTAGCGGTAGGGGGCGAGCAGTACTTC. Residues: CASSLAVGGEQYF.

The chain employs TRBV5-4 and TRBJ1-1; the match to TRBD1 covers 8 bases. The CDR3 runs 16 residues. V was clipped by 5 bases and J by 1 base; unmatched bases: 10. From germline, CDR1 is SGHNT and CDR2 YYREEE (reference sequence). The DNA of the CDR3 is TGTGCCAGCAGATACCAGGGGGCGGCTCAGAACACTGAAGCTTTCTTT. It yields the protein CASRYQGAAQNTEAFF. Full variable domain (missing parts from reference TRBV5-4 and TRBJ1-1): ETGVTQSPTHLIKTRGQQVTLRCSSQSGHNTVSWYQQALGQGPQFIFQYYREEENGRGNFPPRFSGLQFPNYSSELNVNALELDDSALYLCASRYQGAAQNTEAFFGQGTRLTVV.

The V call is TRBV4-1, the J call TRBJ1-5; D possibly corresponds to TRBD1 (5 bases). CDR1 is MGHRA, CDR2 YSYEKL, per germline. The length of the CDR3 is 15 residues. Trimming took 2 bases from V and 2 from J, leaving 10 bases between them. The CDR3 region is CASSQRGEGNQPQHF. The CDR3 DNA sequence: TGCGCCAGCAGCCAAAGAGGGGAGGGCAATCAGCCCCAGCATTTT.

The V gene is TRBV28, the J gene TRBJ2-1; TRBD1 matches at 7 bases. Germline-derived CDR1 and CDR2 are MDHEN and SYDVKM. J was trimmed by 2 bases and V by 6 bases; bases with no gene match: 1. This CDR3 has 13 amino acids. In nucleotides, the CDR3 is TGTGCCAGCAGCGGACAGGCCTACAATGAGCAGTTCTTC. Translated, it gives CASSGQAYNEQFF.

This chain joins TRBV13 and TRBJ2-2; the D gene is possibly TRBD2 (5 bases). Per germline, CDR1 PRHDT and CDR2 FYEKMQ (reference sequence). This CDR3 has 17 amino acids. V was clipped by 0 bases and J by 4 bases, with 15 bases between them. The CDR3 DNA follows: TGTGCCAGCAGCTTAGGCCTAGTATGGAGGTCCACCGGGGAGCTGTTTTTT. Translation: CASSLGLVWRSTGELFF.